This TCR beta chain emerged from a study of early T cells in non-severe SARS-CoV-2 infection. General study results and limits: Anti-spike CD8 responses were favored in VDJdb matching, and private and CD4 specificities were missed.

This CDR3 contains 13 residues. The V segment lost 5 bases and the J segment 4 bases; nucleotides outside the gene matches: 4. In germline, CDR1 is MNHEY, CDR2 SVGAGI. Unique molecular identifiers were affixed to single, distinct cDNA molecules. One entry per CDR3 protein, called by TCRdb with MiXCR from the 5' RACE reads. The sample holds about 120,000 distinct CDR3 sequences; roughly an eighth are singletons and the top ten take about 3.8%. This clonotype was counted only a few times. No antigen is known for it. The sequence came from an adult who was a healthcare worker with PCR-confirmed SARS-CoV-2 infection or an uninfected control (not recorded which). The specimen comprised whole blood, sampled at baseline. This chain links TRBV6-5 with TRBJ1-2; 7 bases agree with TRBD1. In nucleotides, the CDR3 is TGTGCCAGCAGTCAGGACAGGATCTATGGCTACACCTTC. Amino acid sequence: CASSQDRIYGYTF.